Described below is a single T cell receptor (beta chain) sequence and its context. The sample comes from a study of blood T cell repertoires in COVID-19. Overall study context: Material from acute and convalescent COVID-19 was sourced from the United States, Italy and Spain. The cDNA or gDNA used as material had been derived from T cells, B-cell-depleted T cells, or PBMCs.

Profiled with immunoSEQ multiplex PCR; TCRdb holds only in-frame clones, not every one. Of 250,000 to 300,000 clones listed, approximately 91% were seen once; the top ten hold approximately 10%. CDR3 size: 18 residues. V shed 6 bases and J 2 bases; nucleotides not matched to a gene: 16. Germline V gives CDR1 MDHEN, CDR2 SYDVKM. The source of this sequence is a woman aged 30 to 39 with COVID-19, enrolled during active disease. Sequenced input: peripheral blood. This rearrangement joins TRBV28 to TRBJ1-5; 7 bases are shared with TRBD1. The CDR3 DNA sequence: TGTGCCAGCAGCCTTTACTCGTTTGTGACAGGGCGCAATCAGCCCCAGCATTTT. Its translation is CASSLYSFVTGRNQPQHF.